This T cell receptor beta chain came from a study of OX40 agonist ivuxolimab in advanced cancers. About the study as a whole: Ivuxolimab was an agonistic, fully human IgG2 monoclonal antibody directed against OX40 (CD134), a costimulatory receptor. Prior anti-PD-1, anti-PD-L1 or anti-CTLA-4 therapy was permitted, and 35% to 40% of dose-escalation patients had received checkpoint inhibitors. Of the roughly 52 dose-escalation patients, hepatocellular carcinoma was present in about 20, melanoma in approximately 15, renal cell carcinoma in 9 and head and neck cancer in 9. The paper describes the monotherapy dose-escalation part (N of about 52 patients) of the phase I trial of ivuxolimab. Partial responses were achieved by three dose-escalation patients, of whom one had hepatocellular carcinoma and two had cutaneous melanoma. Intravenous ivuxolimab was administered to patients every 2 weeks at six dose levels: 0.01, 0.1, 0.3, 1.5, 3 and 10 mg/kg. A male proportion of 82.7% and a mean age of about 60 years, ranging from about 20 to 80, were recorded for the dose-escalation cohort. The purpose of peripheral TCRbeta sequencing was to test whether ivuxolimab changed TCR sequence diversity and led to clonal T-cell expansion. Paper-wide results and their limitations: Partial responders in the 0.1-3.0 mg/kg groups had among the lowest normalized peripheral clonal expansion, especially among CD8+ T cells. The antigen specificity of the clonally expanded peripheral T cells was not determined. After ivuxolimab, CD8+ T cells had more expanded clones than CD4+ T cells on average. At doses of 0.1 to 3.0 mg/kg, clonal expansion of both CD4+ and CD8+ T cells in blood was seen between baseline and week 6. Low levels of normalized T-cell clonal expansion were also seen in some patients who did not respond.

To sequence the TCRbeta CDR3 region, genomic DNA was isolated from the sorted cells. TCRbeta CDR3 regions were sequenced using the immunoSEQ Assay. TCRdb took this table from immuneACCESS and kept in-frame rearrangements with V and J called. Such tables lack part of the clones; where checked against another copy, unresolved V genes explain under half of the gap, and the rest is unexplained. The sample includes some 30,000 clones, with around 87% observed a single time. The ten largest make up more than 30% of the sample. Remarks on this clone: Its antigen is currently not known. It has no much larger one-base neighbor in the sample; base qualities were not kept.

Patients with autoimmune disease history or receiving systemic immunosuppression were excluded from the trial. Peripheral blood for TCR sequencing was drawn from every dose cohort at baseline, at cycle 4 day 1 and at cycle 7 day 1. Samples came from an open-label, multicenter, first-in-human phase I dose-escalation trial of ivuxolimab. Adults with locally advanced or metastatic melanoma, renal cell, hepatocellular, or head and neck squamous cell carcinoma were enrolled in the trial. CD4+ and CD8+ T cells were sorted separately from peripheral blood before TCR sequencing. The CDR3, from cysteine to phenylalanine, totals 14 residues. The DNA shown is the 42-base CDR3, in frame from base 1. CDR1 MNHEY and CDR2 SVGAGI were looked up in the germline V gene. V was cut back by 2 bases and J by 4 bases, leaving a gap of 8 bases between them.

The chain is encoded by TRBV6-5 joined to TRBJ2-2; no D gene call is confident. Sequences were derived from CD4+ or CD8+ T cells sorted from blood, sampled in a trial of the OX40 agonist ivuxolimab. This sequence originates from an adult with an advanced solid tumor such as melanoma, head and neck, liver or kidney cancer. The DNA sequence is given as TGTGCCAGCAGTTACGTGGTTGGCACCGGGGAGCTGTTTTTT. Translated, it reads CASSYVVGTGELFF.